This T cell receptor (beta chain) came from a study of blood T cell repertoires in COVID-19. Across the study: Some COVID-19 samples were acute and others convalescent; all came from the United States, Italy and Spain. The cDNA or gDNA used as material had been derived from T cells, B-cell-depleted T cells, or PBMCs.

The Seattle patients, enrolled during active infection, were followed longitudinally. Authors' data handling: From reference gene primer amplification, estimates of nucleated cell counts were derived. TCRdb keeps only in-frame clones here, not all; method: immunoSEQ multiplex PCR. Clone size and V and J calls were adopted from that table, with D and trimming inferred from the DNA. The sample records around 260,000 clones, 80% to 95% being singletons. Points on this clone: The germline gene is not matched at one end of the junction; a read error may be the cause.

The specimen was peripheral blood. The TCR originated in a person under 35 with COVID-19, enrolled during active disease.

CDR3 in DNA: TGTGCCAGCAGGGAAGGACAGGCAAACTCCTACAATGAGCAGTTCTTC. This sequence encodes CASREGQANSYNEQFF. The chain has TRBV2 and TRBJ2-1; TRBD1 agrees at 7 bases. The CDR3 contains 16 residues. Germline-derived CDR1 and CDR2 are SNHLY and FYNNEI.